These T cell receptor beta chains were read from a single sample in a study of liver allograft versus peripheral blood T cells. Via MiXCR, TCRdb re-called the reads, giving one row per CDR3 protein. In the table there are about 14,000 distinct CDR3 sequences, about a fifth of which are singletons. These receptors were taken from a human patient who had a liver transplant. The T cells may come from the graft donor. Each CDR3 is given with its conserved first and last residue. The order of the fields is clone size, J gene, V gene, D gene, CDR3 protein, CDR3 DNA. D genes are given only for firm matches. Not every row has a clone size; where given, it reads once, few, many or a size class.

medium-sized	TRBJ1-4	TRBV5-4	-	CASSLGHRVGNEKLFF	TGTGCCAGCAGCTTGGGCCACAGGGTGGGCAATGAAAAACTGTTTTTT
medium-sized	TRBJ1-5	TRBV18	-	CASSPPGRGNNQPQHF	TGTGCCAGCTCACCACCGGGTCGGGGAAACAATCAGCCCCAGCATTTT
-	TRBJ1-2	TRBV30	-	CAWIRQSGGYTF	TGTGCCTGGATCCGACAAAGCGGTGGCTACACCTTC
-	TRBJ2-7	TRBV12-5	TRBD1	CASGPGTGGAEQYF	TGTGCTAGTGGTCCCGGGACAGGGGGAGCCGAGCAGTACTTC
many	TRBJ2-3	TRBV13	TRBD1	CASSLGRDRGTDTQYF	TGTGCCAGCAGCTTAGGTCGGGACAGGGGCACAGATACGCAGTATTTT
many	TRBJ2-7	TRBV18	TRBD2	CASSGGVQGYEQYF	TGTGCCAGCAGCGGGGGGGTCCAAGGCTACGAGCAGTACTTC
medium-sized	TRBJ2-7	TRBV6-5	-	CASMLRDGSHEQYF	TGTGCCAGCATGCTCCGGGACGGTTCCCACGAGCAGTACTTC
medium-sized	TRBJ1-2	TRBV6-5	-	CASSYNLGGPANYGYTF	TGTGCCAGCAGTTACAACTTAGGGGGTCCCGCTAACTATGGCTACACCTTC
few	TRBJ2-1	TRBV25-1	-	CASSVLGQETYNEQFF	TGTGCCAGCAGTGTTCTCGGGCAGGAGACCTACAATGAGCAGTTCTTC
few	TRBJ2-7	TRBV11-1	-	CASSPLMDAYEQYF	TGTGCCAGCAGCCCTTTAATGGATGCCTACGAGCAGTACTTC
-	TRBJ1-2	TRBV19	-	CASTPGPTSNYGYTF	TGTGCCAGTACCCCGGGGCCCACGAGCAACTATGGCTACACCTTC
medium-sized	TRBJ1-2	TRBV27	-	CASSLGFGRTEKVGYTF	TGTGCCAGCAGTTTAGGCTTTGGACGGACAGAGAAAGTAGGCTACACCTTC
-	TRBJ2-7	TRBV6-5	TRBD1	CASSYSRQGPYEQYF	TGTGCCAGCAGTTACTCGCGACAGGGGCCATACGAGCAGTACTTC
-	TRBJ2-7	TRBV5-6	-	CASSPEASSGAYEQYF	TGTGCCAGCAGCCCCGAGGCTTCGTCCGGGGCCTACGAGCAGTACTTC
many	TRBJ2-7	TRBV18	-	CASSQNTGAGGEQYF	TGTGCCAGCTCCCAGAATACCGGGGCAGGCGGCGAGCAGTACTTC
few	TRBJ2-7	TRBV6-1	TRBD2	CASSEPGLAVPYEQYF	TGTGCCAGCAGTGAACCGGGACTAGCGGTTCCCTACGAGCAGTACTTC
medium-sized	TRBJ2-1	TRBV7-2	TRBD1	CASSRSLGGPGQGTYNEQFF	TGTGCCAGCAGCCGTTCGCTTGGGGGCCCGGGACAGGGGACCTACAATGAGCAGTTCTTC
medium-sized	TRBJ2-3	TRBV19	TRBD2	CASRTSGRDTQYF	TGTGCCAGTAGAACTAGCGGTAGGGATACGCAGTATTTT
medium-sized	TRBJ1-1	TRBV6-2/TRBV6-3	-	CASSMPRGSSVGTEAFF	TGTGCCAGCAGTATGCCCAGGGGATCCTCGGTAGGCACTGAAGCTTTCTTT
-	TRBJ2-3	TRBV20-1	TRBD2	CSAHHRILAGGPATQYF	TGCAGTGCTCATCACCGCATCTTAGCGGGAGGGCCTGCCACGCAGTATTTT
few	TRBJ1-6	TRBV28	TRBD1	CASSLQGALGSPLHF	TGTGCCAGCAGTTTACAGGGGGCGCTTGGCTCACCCCTCCACTTT
medium-sized	TRBJ2-7	TRBV19	TRBD1	CASSDQTGIDEQYF	TGTGCCAGTAGTGACCAGACAGGGATTGACGAGCAGTACTTC
-	TRBJ2-5	TRBV5-6	TRBD2	CASSSLAGETQYF	TGTGCCAGCAGCTCTTTAGCGGGAGAGACCCAGTACTTC
-	TRBJ2-7	TRBV28	TRBD2	CASSFSSGGLVQYF	TGTGCCAGCAGTTTTAGTAGCGGGGGACTAGTGCAGTACTTC
-	TRBJ2-7	TRBV9	TRBD1	CASSVRGQGAYEQYF	TGTGCCAGCAGCGTAAGGGGACAGGGGGCGTACGAGCAGTACTTC
medium-sized	TRBJ1-4	TRBV9	-	CASSARGGDSTNEKLFF	TGTGCCAGCAGCGCGAGAGGGGGGGATTCAACTAATGAAAAACTGTTTTTT
medium-sized	TRBJ1-6	TRBV19	TRBD1	CASSLRQGRNSPLHF	TGTGCCAGTAGTTTGCGACAGGGGAGGAATTCACCCCTCCACTTT
-	TRBJ2-1	TRBV7-2	-	CASSLAVARGAYNEQFF	TGTGCCAGCAGCTTAGCGGTGGCCCGAGGGGCCTACAATGAGCAGTTCTTC